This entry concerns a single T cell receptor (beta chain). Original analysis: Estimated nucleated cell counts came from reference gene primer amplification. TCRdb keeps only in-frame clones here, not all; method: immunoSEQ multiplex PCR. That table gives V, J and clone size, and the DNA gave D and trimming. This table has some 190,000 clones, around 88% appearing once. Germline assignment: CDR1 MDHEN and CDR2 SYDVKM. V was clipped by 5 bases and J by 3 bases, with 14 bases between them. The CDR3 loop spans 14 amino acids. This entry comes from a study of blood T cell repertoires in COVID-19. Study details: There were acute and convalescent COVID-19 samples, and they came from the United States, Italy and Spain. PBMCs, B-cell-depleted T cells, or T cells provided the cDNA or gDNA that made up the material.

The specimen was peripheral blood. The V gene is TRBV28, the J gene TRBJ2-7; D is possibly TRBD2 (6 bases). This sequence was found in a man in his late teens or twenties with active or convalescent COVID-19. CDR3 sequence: CASSPYPRDYEQYF. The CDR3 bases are TGTGCCAGCAGTCCCTATCCGCGGGACTACGAGCAGTACTTC.